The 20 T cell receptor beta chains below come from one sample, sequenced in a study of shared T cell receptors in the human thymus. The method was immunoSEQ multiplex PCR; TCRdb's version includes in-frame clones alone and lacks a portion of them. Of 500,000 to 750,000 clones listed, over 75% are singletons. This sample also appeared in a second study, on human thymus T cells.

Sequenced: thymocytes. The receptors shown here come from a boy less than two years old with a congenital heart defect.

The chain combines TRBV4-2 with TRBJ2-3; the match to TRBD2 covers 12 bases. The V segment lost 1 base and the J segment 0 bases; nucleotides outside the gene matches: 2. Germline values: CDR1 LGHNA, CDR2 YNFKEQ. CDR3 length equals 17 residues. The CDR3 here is CASSQGGLAGSTDTQYF. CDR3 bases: TGTGCCAGCAGCCAAGGCGGACTAGCGGGAAGCACAGATACGCAGTATTTT.

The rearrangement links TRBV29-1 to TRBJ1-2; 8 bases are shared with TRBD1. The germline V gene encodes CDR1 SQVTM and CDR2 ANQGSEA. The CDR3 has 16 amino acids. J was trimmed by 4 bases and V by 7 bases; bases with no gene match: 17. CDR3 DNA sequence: TGCAGCGCTACCTATCTAAGAGACAGGGGTCCCTATGGCTACACCTTC. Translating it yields CSATYLRDRGPYGYTF.

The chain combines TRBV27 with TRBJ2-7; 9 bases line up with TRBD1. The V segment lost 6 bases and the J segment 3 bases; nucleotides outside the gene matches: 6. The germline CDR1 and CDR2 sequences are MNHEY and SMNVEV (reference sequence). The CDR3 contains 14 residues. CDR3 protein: CASSRDRVIYEQYF. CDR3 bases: TGTGCCAGCAGCCGGGACAGGGTTATCTACGAGCAGTACTTC.

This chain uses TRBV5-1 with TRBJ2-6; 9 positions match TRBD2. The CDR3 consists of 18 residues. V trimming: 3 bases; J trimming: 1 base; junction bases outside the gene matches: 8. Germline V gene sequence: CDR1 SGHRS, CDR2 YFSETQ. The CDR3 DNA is TGCGCCAGCAGCTCGGGACTAGCTTGCTTTTCTGGGGCCAACGTCCTGACTTTC. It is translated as CASSSGLACFSGANVLTF.

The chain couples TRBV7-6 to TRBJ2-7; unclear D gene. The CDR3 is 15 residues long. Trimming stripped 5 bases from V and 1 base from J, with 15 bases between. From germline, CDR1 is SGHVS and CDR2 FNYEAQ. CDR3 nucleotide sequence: TGTGCCAGCAGCGCCCACTCCGGGTCATCCTACGAGCAGTACTTC. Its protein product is CASSAHSGSSYEQYF.

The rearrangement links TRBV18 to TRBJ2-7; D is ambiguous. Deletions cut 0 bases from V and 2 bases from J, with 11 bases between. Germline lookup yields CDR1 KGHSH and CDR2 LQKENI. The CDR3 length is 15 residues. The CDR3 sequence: CASSPPFGVPYEQYF. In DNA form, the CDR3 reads TGTGCCAGCTCACCACCGTTCGGAGTGCCCTACGAGCAGTACTTC.

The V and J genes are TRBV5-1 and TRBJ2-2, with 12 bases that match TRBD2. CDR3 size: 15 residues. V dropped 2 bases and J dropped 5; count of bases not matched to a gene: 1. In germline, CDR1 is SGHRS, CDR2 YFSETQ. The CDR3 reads CASSLGTSGTGELFF. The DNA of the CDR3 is TGCGCCAGCAGCTTAGGGACTAGCGGGACCGGGGAGCTGTTTTTT.

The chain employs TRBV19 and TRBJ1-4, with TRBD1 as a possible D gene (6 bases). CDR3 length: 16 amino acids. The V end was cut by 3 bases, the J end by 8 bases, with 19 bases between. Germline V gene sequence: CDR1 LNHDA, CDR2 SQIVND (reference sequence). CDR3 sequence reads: CASSIDWTVRREKLFF. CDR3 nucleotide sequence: TGTGCCAGTAGTATCGATTGGACAGTGCGCCGGGAAAAACTGTTTTTT. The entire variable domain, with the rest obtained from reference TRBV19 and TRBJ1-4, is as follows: DGGITQSPKYLFRKEGQNVTLSCEQNLNHDAMYWYRQDPGQGLRLIYYSQIVNDFQKGDIAEGYSVSREKKESFPLTVTSAQKNPTAFYLCASSIDWTVRREKLFFGSGTQLSVL.

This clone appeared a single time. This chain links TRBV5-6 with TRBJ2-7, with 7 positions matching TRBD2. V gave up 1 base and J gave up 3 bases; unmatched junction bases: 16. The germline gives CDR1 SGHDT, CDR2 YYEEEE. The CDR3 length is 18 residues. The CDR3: CASSLSAGVGDRRYEQYF. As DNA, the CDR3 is TGTGCCAGCAGCTTGTCGGCGGGAGTGGGGGACCGGCGCTACGAGCAGTACTTC. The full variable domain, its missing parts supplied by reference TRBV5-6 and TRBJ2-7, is DAGVTQSPTHLIKTRGQQVTLRCSPKSGHDTVSWYQQALGQGPQFIFQYYEEEERQRGNFPDRFSGHQFPNYSSELNVNALLLGDSALYLCASSLSAGVGDRRYEQYFGPGTRLTVT.

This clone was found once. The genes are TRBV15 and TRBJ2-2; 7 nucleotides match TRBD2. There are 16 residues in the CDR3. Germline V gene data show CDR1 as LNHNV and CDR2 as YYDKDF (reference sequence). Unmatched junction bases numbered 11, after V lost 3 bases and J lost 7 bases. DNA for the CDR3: TGTGCCACCAGCAGGGGACGACTAGCCTCTGACGGGGAGCTGTTTTTT. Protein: CATSRGRLASDGELFF.

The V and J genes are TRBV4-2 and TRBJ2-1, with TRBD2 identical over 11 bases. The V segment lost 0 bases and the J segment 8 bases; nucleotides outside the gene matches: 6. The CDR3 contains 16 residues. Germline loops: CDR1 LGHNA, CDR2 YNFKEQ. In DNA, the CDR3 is TGTGCCAGCAGCCAAGATCCGGGACTAGCGGACTATGAGCAGTTCTTC. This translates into CASSQDPGLADYEQFF.

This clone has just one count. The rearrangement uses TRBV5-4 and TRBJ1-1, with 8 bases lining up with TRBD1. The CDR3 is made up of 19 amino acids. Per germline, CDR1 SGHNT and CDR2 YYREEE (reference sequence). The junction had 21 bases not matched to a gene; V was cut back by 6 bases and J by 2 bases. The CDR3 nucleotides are TGTGCCAGCACCTTAGAACCCCCTCGACAGGGGAGAGATAACACTGAAGCTTTCTTT. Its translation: CASTLEPPRQGRDNTEAFF.

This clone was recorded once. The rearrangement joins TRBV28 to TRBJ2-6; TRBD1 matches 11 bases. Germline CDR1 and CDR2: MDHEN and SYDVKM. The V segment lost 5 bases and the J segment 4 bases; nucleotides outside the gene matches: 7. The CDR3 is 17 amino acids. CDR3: CASSTPGQGAGANVLTF. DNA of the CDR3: TGTGCCAGCAGTACACCCGGACAGGGGGCCGGGGCCAACGTCCTGACTTTC.

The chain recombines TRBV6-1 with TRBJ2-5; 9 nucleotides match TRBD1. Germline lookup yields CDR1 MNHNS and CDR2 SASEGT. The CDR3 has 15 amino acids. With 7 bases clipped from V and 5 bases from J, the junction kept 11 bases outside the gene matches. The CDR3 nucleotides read TGTGCCAGCACCGGATTAGGACAGGGGTGGGAGACCCAGTACTTC. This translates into CASTGLGQGWETQYF.

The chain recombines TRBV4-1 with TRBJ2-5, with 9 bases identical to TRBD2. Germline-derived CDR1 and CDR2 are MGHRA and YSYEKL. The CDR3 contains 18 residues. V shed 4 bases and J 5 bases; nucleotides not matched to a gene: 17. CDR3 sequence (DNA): TGCGCCAGCAGCCCGGGGGGAGGGCGCGAGCGGGAGGAGGAGACCCAGTACTTC. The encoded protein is CASSPGGGREREEETQYF.

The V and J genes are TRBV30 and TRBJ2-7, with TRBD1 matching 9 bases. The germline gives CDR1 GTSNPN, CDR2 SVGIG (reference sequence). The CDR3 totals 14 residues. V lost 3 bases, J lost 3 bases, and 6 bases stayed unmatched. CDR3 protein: CAWSPGTGIYEQYF. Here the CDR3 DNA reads TGTGCCTGGAGCCCTGGGACAGGGATCTACGAGCAGTACTTC.

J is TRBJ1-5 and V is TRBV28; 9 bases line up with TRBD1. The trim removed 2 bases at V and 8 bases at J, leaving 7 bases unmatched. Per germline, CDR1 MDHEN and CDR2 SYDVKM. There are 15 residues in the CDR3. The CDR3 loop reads CASSLGDRAQEPQHF. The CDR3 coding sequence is TGTGCCAGCAGTTTAGGGGACAGGGCCCAGGAGCCCCAGCATTTT. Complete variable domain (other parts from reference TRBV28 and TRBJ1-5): DVKVTQSSRYLVKRTGEKVFLECVQDMDHENMFWYRQDPGLGLRLIYFSYDVKMKEKGDIPEGYSVSREKKERFSLILESASTNQTSMYLCASSLGDRAQEPQHFGDGTRLSIL.

For the CDR3, the DNA is TGTGCCAGCAGCCATTCAGAAAACAATGAGCAGTTCTTC. Protein sequence: CASSHSENNEQFF. The chain uses TRBV11-2 and TRBJ2-1; D is unclear. The V end lost 5 bases, the J end lost 5 bases, and 10 bases lay between the germline ends. Germline CDR1 reads SGHAT; CDR2 reads FQNNGV. This CDR3 spans 13 amino acids.

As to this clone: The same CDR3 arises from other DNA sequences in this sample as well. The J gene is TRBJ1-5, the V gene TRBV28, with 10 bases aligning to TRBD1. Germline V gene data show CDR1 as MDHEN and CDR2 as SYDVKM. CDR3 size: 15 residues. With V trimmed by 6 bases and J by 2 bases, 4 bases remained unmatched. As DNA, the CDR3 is TGTGCCAGCAGCCCCGGGACAGGGGGCAATCAGCCCCAGCATTTT. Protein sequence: CASSPGTGGNQPQHF.

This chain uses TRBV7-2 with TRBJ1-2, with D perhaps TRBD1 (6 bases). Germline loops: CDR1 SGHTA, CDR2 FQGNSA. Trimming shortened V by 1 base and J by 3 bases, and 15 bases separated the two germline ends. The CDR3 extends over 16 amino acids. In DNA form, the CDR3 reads TGTGCCAGCAGCTTAGTGGGGGTGGACAGAGACTATGGCTACACCTTC. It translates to CASSLVGVDRDYGYTF. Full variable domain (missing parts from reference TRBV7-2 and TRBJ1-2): GAGVSQSPSNKVTEKGKDVELRCDPISGHTALYWYRQSLGQGLEFLIYFQGNSAPDKSGLPSDRFSAERTGGSVSTLTIQRTQQEDSAVYLCASSLVGVDRDYGYTFGSGTRLTVV.